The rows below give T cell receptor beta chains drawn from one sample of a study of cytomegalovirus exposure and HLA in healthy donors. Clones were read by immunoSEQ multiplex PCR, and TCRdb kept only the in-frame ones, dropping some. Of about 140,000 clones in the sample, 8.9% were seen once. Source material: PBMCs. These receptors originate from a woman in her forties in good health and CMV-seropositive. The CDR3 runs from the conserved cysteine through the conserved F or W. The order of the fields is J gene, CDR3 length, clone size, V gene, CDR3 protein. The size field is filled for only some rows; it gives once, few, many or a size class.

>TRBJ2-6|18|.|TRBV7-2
CASSLFGQGTAGANVLTF
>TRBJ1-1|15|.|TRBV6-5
CASRPNRAGGTEAFF
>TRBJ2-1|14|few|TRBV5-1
CASSLVGTSDEQFF
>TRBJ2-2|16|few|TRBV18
CASSWIETGEAGELFF
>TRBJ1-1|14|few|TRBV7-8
CASTSGGRNTEAFF
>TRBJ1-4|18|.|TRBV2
CASSEALGGLGGNEKLFF
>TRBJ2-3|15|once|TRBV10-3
CAISEKERGTDTQYF
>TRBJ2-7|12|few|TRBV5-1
CASSLVSHEQYF
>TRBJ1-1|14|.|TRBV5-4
CASSQQGAPWEAFF
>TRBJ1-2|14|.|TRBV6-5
CASSSRDRVYGYTF
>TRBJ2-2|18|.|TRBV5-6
CASSLGDRRLMNAGELFF
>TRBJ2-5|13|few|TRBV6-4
CASSSGGKETQYF
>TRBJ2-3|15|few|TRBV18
CASSPGQGITDTQYF
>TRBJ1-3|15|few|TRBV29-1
CSVLSHQGAGNTIYF
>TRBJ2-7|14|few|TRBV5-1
CASSTGTVGYEQYF
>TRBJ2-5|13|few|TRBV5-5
CASSLASFETQYF
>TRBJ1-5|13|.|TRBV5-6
CASSSTGNQPQHF
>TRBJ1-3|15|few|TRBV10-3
CAISESWLSGNTIYF
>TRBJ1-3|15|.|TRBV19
CASSIPTGTGNTIYF
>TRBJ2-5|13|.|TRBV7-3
CASGQGAGETPYF
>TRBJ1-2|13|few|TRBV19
CASSTSLLYGYTF
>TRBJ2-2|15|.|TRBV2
CASSLAGAYTGELFF
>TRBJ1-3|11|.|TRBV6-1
CAAYSGNTIYF
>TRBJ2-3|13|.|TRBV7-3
CASSSLGRDTQYF
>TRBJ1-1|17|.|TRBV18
CASSRDRGRGSRTEAFF
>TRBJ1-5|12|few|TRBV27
CASSLPGGLLHF
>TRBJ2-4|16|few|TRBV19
CASSFYHGQGQNIQYF
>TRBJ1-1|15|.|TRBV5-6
CASSLLGALDTEAFF
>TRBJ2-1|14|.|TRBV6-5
CASSLSTGYNEQFF
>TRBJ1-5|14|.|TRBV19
CASSTGQGNQPQHF
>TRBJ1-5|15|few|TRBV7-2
CASQVGGLRNQPQHF
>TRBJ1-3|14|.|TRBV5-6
CASSLRRIGNTIYF
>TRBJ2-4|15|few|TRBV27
CASSPTGGPKNIQYF
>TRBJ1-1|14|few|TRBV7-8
CASSQQGFGTEAFF
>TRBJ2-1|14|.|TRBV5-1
CASSLASDGGEQFF
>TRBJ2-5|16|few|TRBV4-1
CASSQDRGGLVETQYF
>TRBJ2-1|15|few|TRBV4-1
CASSQSRGSYNEQFF
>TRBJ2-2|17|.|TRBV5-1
CASRPTSGSSNTGELFF
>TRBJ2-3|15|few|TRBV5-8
CASSLAGINTDTQYF
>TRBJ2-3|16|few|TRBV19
CASTEGLAASTDTQYF
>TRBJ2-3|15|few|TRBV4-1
CASRETAGRTDTQYF
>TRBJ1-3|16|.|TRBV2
CASSGPTGRSGNTIYF
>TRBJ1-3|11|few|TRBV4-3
CVKRGGNTIYF
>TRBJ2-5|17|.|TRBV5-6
CASSLGFRTSGRETQYF
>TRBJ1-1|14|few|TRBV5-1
CASSPRPGGPEAFF
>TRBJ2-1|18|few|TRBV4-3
CASSQDQERGGQINEQFF
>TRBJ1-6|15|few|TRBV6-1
CASSEGRRGGSPLHF
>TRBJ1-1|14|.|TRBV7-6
CASSLWAGGTEAFF
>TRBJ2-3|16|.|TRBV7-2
CASRKERGVLTDTQYF
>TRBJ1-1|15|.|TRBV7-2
CASSLWGVRNTEAFF
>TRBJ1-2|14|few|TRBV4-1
CASSQRSGGYGYTF